Listed here is a single TCR beta chain. This entry is derived from a study of Ad26.COV2.S vaccination and SARS-CoV-2 variants. Treatment defined: approximately 18 received Ad26.COV2.S at low or high dose, single or two shots; 5 received placebo; per-sample allocation not given. The samples date from day 63 after the first vaccine or placebo injection. The data were produced by immunoSEQ multiplex PCR, yet TCRdb's version contains in-frame clones alone and is incomplete. The sample has 430,000 or so clones; about 88% are singletons. This CDR3 comprises 14 residues. Sample: peripheral blood, taken in a trial of Ad26.COV2.S vaccine versus placebo. J is TRBJ1-5 and V is TRBV21-1; the table assigns TRBD1, which was not confirmed against the DNA. TRBV21-1 is an annotated pseudogene. This sequence originates from a person aged 18 to 65 who received the Ad26.COV2.S COVID-19 vaccine or a placebo. CDR3 sequence: CASSKTGGQQPQHF. DNA of the CDR3: TGTGCCAGCAGCAAAACAGGGGGTCAACAGCCCCAGCATTTT.